This is a list of T cell receptor beta chains from one sample in a study of early T cells in non-severe SARS-CoV-2 infection. TCRdb used MiXCR to reprocess the 5' RACE reads, holding one entry per CDR3 protein. This table has about 50,000 distinct CDR3 sequences, roughly a tenth appearing once. The sequencing input was whole blood. Receptor source: an adult who was a healthcare worker with PCR-confirmed SARS-CoV-2 infection or an uninfected control (not recorded which). CDR3s leave out the opening cysteine and the closing phenylalanine or tryptophan. The D gene is left open where the match is weak.

CDR3 length,V gene,D gene,J gene,CDR3 protein
13,TRBV5-4,TRBD1,TRBJ1-1,ASSLLGQLNTEAF
12,TRBV10-3,TRBD2,TRBJ2-7,ASSGTSGTYEQY
13,TRBV27,.,TRBJ1-6,ASRPGASNHSPLH
13,TRBV6-5,TRBD2,TRBJ2-3,ASSYLSGRGGAQY
15,TRBV5-6,TRBD1,TRBJ1-1,ASSLDAGWDRDTEAF
12,TRBV29-1,.,TRBJ2-1,SVFLTLGRNEQF
12,TRBV20-1,.,TRBJ2-1,SALWTLLYNEQF
11,TRBV27,.,TRBJ2-7,ASSFGVWYEQY
20,TRBV12-3/TRBV12-4,TRBD2,TRBJ2-1,ASRIQGRWTSGISSSYNEQF
12,TRBV7-3,.,TRBJ2-7,ASSFLHGTDEQY
8,TRBV29-1,.,TRBJ2-1,SVTHNEQF
11,TRBV12-5,TRBD1,TRBJ1-2,ATTTGASYGYT
12,TRBV24-1,TRBD1,TRBJ2-1,ATSDFTGGNEQF
11,TRBV3-1,.,TRBJ1-2,ASSPSGANGYT
15,TRBV24-1,.,TRBJ2-2,ATSDPPGQGETGELF
12,TRBV6-5,.,TRBJ1-3,ASSVGGSGNTIY
12,TRBV27,.,TRBJ2-3,ASGSRGGTDTQY
12,TRBV2,TRBD2,TRBJ2-3,ASRGLAVTDTQY
14,TRBV13,.,TRBJ1-1,ASSLYLAVVNTEAF
11,TRBV3-1,.,TRBJ1-2,ASSHLEGDGYT
13,TRBV29-1,TRBD1,TRBJ1-1,SVERGTGLNTEAF
10,TRBV19,.,TRBJ1-5,ASSIAGGPQH
14,TRBV27,TRBD1,TRBJ2-7,ASSPRSGTGNHEQY
9,TRBV9,TRBD2,TRBJ2-7,ASSRGGEQY
16,TRBV6-6,TRBD2,TRBJ2-4,ASSYSISASGVGQIQY
10,TRBV12-3/TRBV12-4,.,TRBJ1-3,ASSYRGNTIY
11,TRBV7-7,.,TRBJ2-1,ASSLDLYNEQF
12,TRBV10-3,TRBD2,TRBJ2-1,AISSLAGGGEQF
13,TRBV7-2,.,TRBJ2-7,ASSSSAGDSYEQY
12,TRBV29-1,.,TRBJ1-1,SVGEAGVGTEAF
14,TRBV7-2,.,TRBJ1-3,ASRARTVSSGNTIY